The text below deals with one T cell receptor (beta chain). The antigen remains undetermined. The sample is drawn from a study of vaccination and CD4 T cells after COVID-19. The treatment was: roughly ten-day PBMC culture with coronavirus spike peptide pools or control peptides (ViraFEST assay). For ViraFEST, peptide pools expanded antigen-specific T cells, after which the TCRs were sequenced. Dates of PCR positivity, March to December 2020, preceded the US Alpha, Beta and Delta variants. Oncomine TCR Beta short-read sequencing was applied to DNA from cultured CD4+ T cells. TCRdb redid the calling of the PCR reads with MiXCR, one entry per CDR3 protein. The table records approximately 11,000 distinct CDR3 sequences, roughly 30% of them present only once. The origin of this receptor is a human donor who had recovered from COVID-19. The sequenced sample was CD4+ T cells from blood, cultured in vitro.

Here the CDR3 reads CASSPGQGQGANYGYTF. In DNA, the CDR3 is TGTGCCAGCAGCCCTGGTCAGGGGCAAGGTGCGAACTATGGCTACACCTTC. The chain couples TRBV5-4 to TRBJ1-2; D is possibly TRBD1 (6 bases). The CDR3 extends over 17 amino acids. Trimming took 4 bases from V and 2 from J, leaving 21 bases between them. Germline CDR1 is SGHNT and CDR2 is YYREEE (reference sequence).